This T cell receptor (beta chain) was documented in a study of metastatic and nonmetastatic thyroid tumors. Study at large: Repertoire comparison spanned blood and tumor or nodule tissue of malignant and benign thyroid patients. Overall study findings and caveats: The study reportedly found significantly higher TCR beta diversity in malignant thyroid tumors than benign nodules, in blood and tumor.

This clone was seen repeatedly, ten times or more. What it recognizes is unknown. No treatment had been given to any patient before thyroid surgery. Per the study methods: Building a distant-metastasis classifier for papillary thyroid cancer drew on CDR3 differences across clinicopathological groups. Using MiXCR, TCRdb reanalyzed the PCR reads. The V and J calls and clone size come from TCRdb's table, not from the authors' own analysis. Of about 37,000 clones listed, about 27% are singletons. The sequenced sample consisted of blood. This clonotype was obtained from a male donor with papillary thyroid cancer or a benign thyroid nodule (not recorded which). Some clones in this sample may be carry-over from other donors' samples.

CDR3 DNA: TGTGCCAGCAGACCCCCCGAAGCTTTCTTT. This translates into CASRPPEAFF. The genes are TRBV5-4 and TRBJ1-1, with D uncertain. The germline V and J ends were trimmed by 5 bases and 8 bases, with 7 bases remaining between them. CDR3 length equals 10 residues. CDR1 and CDR2 (germline): SGHNT, YYREEE (reference sequence).